The 2 T cell receptor beta chains below were found in one sample sequenced in a study of shared clonotypes between healthy human individuals (dated by TCRdb to about 2020). Libraries were prepared through the immunoSEQ multiplex PCR assay. This immuneACCESS table, as held by TCRdb, lists in-frame sequences with V and J called but not all clones. Of the missing ones, under half trace to an unresolved V gene in checked studies; the others have no known cause. This sample holds 2 million to 3 million clones; roughly 93% were observed only once. Clones ranked in the top ten supply approximately 0.37% of the sample. Sequencing was carried out using naive CD4+ T cells from PBMCs. The cell subset or site tag for this specimen amounts to: CD45RA+ positively selected. The receptor source for this set is a man between 18 and 35 years old in good health. Some clones in this sample may be carry-over from other donors' samples.

CDR3 amino acids: CASSPRPAVIIGTQYF. CDR3 DNA: TGTGCCAGCAGTCCCAGACCAGCCGTCATTATTGGGACCCAGTACTTC. The chain has TRBV28 and TRBJ2-5; D is uncertain. This CDR3 has 16 amino acids. Germline-derived CDR1 and CDR2 are MDHEN and SYDVKM. The V end was cut by 5 bases, the J end by 7 bases, with 23 bases between.

The chain has TRBV7-3 and TRBJ2-7; D uncertain. Germline CDR1 reads SGHTA; CDR2 reads FQGTGA. The CDR3 is 14 residues long. The ends were cut back, 3 bases at V and 6 bases at J, with 15 bases in the middle. The CDR3 coding sequence is TGTGCCAGCAGCTTGCTAGGTGGAAAGGGCGAGCAGTACTTC. Residues: CASSLLGGKGEQYF.